This T cell receptor beta chain originates from a study of cytotoxic CD8 clonotypes in ibrutinib-treated CLL. V lost 8 bases, J lost 4 bases, and 12 bases lay in between. Germline-derived CDR1 and CDR2 are SNHLY and FYNNEI. This CDR3 has 13 amino acids. Comment on this clone: Its target is not known.

This table comes from immunoSEQ multiplex PCR, and its TCRdb copy is limited to in-frame clones, with some not included. The table shows 100,000 to 150,000 clones, with 80% to 90% occurring only once. Study outcomes and limitations: Higher clonality was seen at ibrutinib response and a return toward baseline at progression. Progressing patients had sampling times that differed from those of sustained-remission patients.

The TCR originated in a human donor with chronic lymphocytic leukemia. This rearrangement joins TRBV2 to TRBJ2-1; D unclear. This sample comprised PBMCs, obtained after 24 months of ibrutinib treatment. For the CDR3, the DNA is TGTGCCAGCCGGCTGGAGATTTACAATGAGCAGTTCTTC. It yields the protein CASRLEIYNEQFF.